This T cell receptor (beta chain) was obtained from a study of CD8+ T cells in alopecia areata. Notes on the study in general: Against the mouse data, patients shared TCRs less clearly, possibly for HLA reasons. Normal skin's resident alphabeta T cells are also sequenced in scalp samples. The study found higher clonality in lesional than normal scalp, especially in alopecia totalis/universalis.

Researchers picked out CD4+ and CD8+ T cells from PBMCs by sorting. In each case, RNA was isolated and then reverse transcribed into cDNA as the sequencing template. Some clones are missing from TCRdb's copy, which holds only in-frame ones; the method was immunoSEQ multiplex PCR. Here the sample spans about 100,000 clones, around 55% being singletons. V lost 5 bases and J lost 9, with 26 bases in between. The CDR3 is 17 residues long. Looked up from germline, CDR1 is MNHEY and CDR2 is SMNVEV (reference sequence). This clone came up once. What it recognizes is unknown. This chain links TRBV27 with TRBJ2-1, with no clear D. This TCR came from a human donor in good health. The sample was CD8+ T cells sorted from blood. The CDR3 sequence is CASSPSRFRVGYGEQFF. CDR3 DNA sequence: TGTGCCAGCAGTCCATCCCGTTTTCGGGTTGGGTATGGTGAGCAGTTCTTC.